The T cell receptor (beta chain) described here comes from a study of blood T cell repertoires in COVID-19. Study information: Both acute and convalescent COVID-19 samples were obtained from the United States, Italy and Spain. Nucleic acid was either cDNA or gDNA, and it came from T cells, B-cell-depleted T cells, or PBMCs.

Symptom resolution, clearance, or two negative PCRs marked the recovered donors of Cohort 3. In this sample, this clone turned up once. TCRdb keeps only in-frame clones here, not all; method: immunoSEQ multiplex PCR. The repertoire has more than 200,000 clones, about 89% of them found once; the top ten carry 1.9%. Germline V gives CDR1 SNHLY, CDR2 FYNNEI. The CDR3 sequence is 14 residues long. The V gene lost 6 bases and the J gene lost 3 bases, with 11 bases spanning the gap. The rearrangement uses TRBV2 and TRBJ1-4; D is undetermined. Sequences were obtained from PBMCs or T cells enriched from blood (not recorded which). This receptor was identified in a woman in her late teens or twenties who had recovered from COVID-19. The CDR3 here is CASSNTKANEKLFF. The CDR3 nucleotides read TGTGCCAGCAGCAACACTAAGGCTAATGAAAAACTGTTTTTT.